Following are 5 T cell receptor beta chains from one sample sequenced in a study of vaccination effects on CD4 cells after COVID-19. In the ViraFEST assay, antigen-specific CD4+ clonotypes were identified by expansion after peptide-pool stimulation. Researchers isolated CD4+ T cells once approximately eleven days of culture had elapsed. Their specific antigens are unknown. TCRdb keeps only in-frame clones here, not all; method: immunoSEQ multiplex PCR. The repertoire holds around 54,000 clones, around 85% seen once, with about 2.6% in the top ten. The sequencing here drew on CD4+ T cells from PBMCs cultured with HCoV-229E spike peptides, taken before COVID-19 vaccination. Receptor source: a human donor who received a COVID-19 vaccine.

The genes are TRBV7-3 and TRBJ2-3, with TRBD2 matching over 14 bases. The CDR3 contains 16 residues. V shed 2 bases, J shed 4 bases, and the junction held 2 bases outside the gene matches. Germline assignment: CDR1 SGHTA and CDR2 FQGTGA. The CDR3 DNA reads TGTGCCAGCAGCTTAGGACTAGCGGGGGGCCCAGATACGCAGTATTTT. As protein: CASSLGLAGGPDTQYF.

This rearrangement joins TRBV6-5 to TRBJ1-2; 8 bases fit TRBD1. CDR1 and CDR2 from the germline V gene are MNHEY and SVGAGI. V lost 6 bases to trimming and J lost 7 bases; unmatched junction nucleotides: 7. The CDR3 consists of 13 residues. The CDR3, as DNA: TGTGCCAGCAGCGCGGACAGGGTCACTGGCTACACCTTC. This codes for CASSADRVTGYTF.

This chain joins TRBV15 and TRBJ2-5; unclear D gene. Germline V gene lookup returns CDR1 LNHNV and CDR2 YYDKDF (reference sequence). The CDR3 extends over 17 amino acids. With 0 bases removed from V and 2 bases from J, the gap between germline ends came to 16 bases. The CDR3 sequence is CATSRDRPAAVQETQYF. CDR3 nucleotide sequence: TGTGCCACCAGCAGAGATAGGCCCGCGGCAGTACAAGAGACCCAGTACTTC.

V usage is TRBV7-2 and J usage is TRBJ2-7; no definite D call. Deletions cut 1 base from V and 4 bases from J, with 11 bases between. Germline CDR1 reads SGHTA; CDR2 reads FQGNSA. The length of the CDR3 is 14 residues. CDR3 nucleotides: TGTGCCAGCAGCTTAGACTCGGCAGCATACGAGCAGTACGTC. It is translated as CASSLDSAAYEQYV.

The CDR3 here is CATSGGGHEDTQYF. The DNA for the CDR3 is TGTGCCACTTCCGGCGGGGGGCATGAAGATACGCAGTATTTT. The rearrangement uses TRBV10-3 and TRBJ2-3, with TRBD2 identical over 8 bases. The length of the CDR3 is 14 residues. Trimming at V came to 10 bases and at J to 5 bases, leaving 11 bases not matched to a gene. Per germline, CDR1 ENHRY and CDR2 SYGVKD.